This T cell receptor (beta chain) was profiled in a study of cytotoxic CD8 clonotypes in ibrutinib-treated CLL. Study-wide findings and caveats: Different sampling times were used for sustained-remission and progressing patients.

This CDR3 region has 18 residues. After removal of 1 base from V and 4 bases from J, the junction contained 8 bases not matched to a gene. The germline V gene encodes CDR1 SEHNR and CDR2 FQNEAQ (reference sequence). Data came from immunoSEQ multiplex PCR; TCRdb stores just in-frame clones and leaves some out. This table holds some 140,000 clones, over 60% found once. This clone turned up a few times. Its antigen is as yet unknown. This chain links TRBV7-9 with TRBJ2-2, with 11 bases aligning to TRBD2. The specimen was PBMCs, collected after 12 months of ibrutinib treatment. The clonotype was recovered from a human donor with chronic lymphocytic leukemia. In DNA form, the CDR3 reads TGTGCCAGCAGCTTAGTTCTTTACCTAGCGGGAGGCACCGGGGAGCTGTTTTTT. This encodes CASSLVLYLAGGTGELFF.